Detailed here is one T cell receptor beta chain. This specimen belongs to a study of CD8 T cells in Susac syndrome. Negative isolation was used for CD8+ and CD4+ T cells, and FACS enrichment was applied to TEMRA cells. CDR1 LNHDA and CDR2 SQIVND come from the germline V gene (reference sequence). The ends were cut back, 3 bases at V and 1 base at J, with 16 bases in the middle. The CDR3 has 16 residues. Reverse transcription used about 0.45 to 1 ug RNA and random hexamers. By means of immunoSEQ multiplex PCR, TCR beta CDR3 spanning 54 Vbeta and 13 Jbeta underwent amplification. Each CDR3 protein is one row after TCRdb ran MiXCR on the immunoSEQ multiplex PCR reads. The sample includes 400,000 to 550,000 distinct CDR3 sequences, about 85% of them seen just once.

This TCR was sampled from a human donor with multiple sclerosis. The chain employs TRBV19 and TRBJ2-7, with D perhaps matching TRBD1 or TRBD2 (5 bases each). The sequenced material came from CD8+ T cells from PBMCs. The CDR3: CASSIEGPSTSYEQYF. CDR3 coding DNA: TGTGCCAGTAGTATTGAGGGACCGTCTACGTCCTACGAGCAGTACTTC.